The text below deals with one T cell receptor (beta chain). This clone was seen only a few times. It has no known antigen specificity. No base quality information exists; no much larger clone differs at one position. The method behind the library was the immunoSEQ multiplex PCR assay. T cell repertoires were profiled by deep sequencing of rearranged TCR beta loci, alongside multiparametric flow cytometry. In TCRdb, the immuneACCESS table is reduced to in-frame sequences with V and J assigned. These tables do not hold every clone; where another copy was compared, an unresolved V gene accounts for under half, and the others remain unexplained. The sample table records around 7,500 clones; approximately 86% of these occur just once. The ten largest clones capture 3.1% of the sample. This entry is derived from a study of lymphopenia after photon versus proton radiotherapy (dated by TCRdb to between 2018 and 2021). Study-level background: The study compared the immunological effects of photon versus proton radiation therapy in patients with gastrointestinal tumors who developed high-grade lymphopenia. The study was designed to characterize how the impact on the immune system differs between the two radiation modalities. A cohort of under 25 patients with gastrointestinal tumors who received either photon or proton therapy and subsequently developed lymphopenia was included.

Inclusive of the bounding cysteine and phenylalanine, the CDR3 is 12 residues long. Only the CDR3 portion is preserved as DNA: 36 bases, with reading frame beginning at the first base. The junction shows trimming of 10 bases on V and 5 bases on J, plus 11 bases between the germline ends. Based on the germline V gene, the CDR1 and CDR2 sequences are MNHEY and SVGAGI. The paper as a whole reports these results and caveats: Among patients across the cohort who died, overall survival time showed an inverse correlation with a larger post-nadir drop in TCR diversity. The survival association was assessed only in patients who died, and better survival with proton therapy was presented by the authors as a possibility rather than a demonstrated result. Proton-treated patients stayed relatively stable during treatment, while photon-treated patients lost naive T cells and TCR diversity and gained effector/memory populations. After the lymphocyte count nadir, oligoclonal expansion, especially of CD8+ Temra cells, was observed in photon-treated repertoires, and the drop in diversity was driven by this expansion.

This sequence originates from a woman in her 70s with pancreatic cancer. The chain is made from TRBV6-5 and TRBJ2-2; the D gene is unclear. The material was peripheral blood, obtained from a patient treated with photon-based radiotherapy. The CDR3 has the sequence CATVLGTGELFF. Here is the DNA: TGTGCCACTGTATTGGGAACCGGGGAGCTGTTTTTT.